This T cell receptor (beta chain) is from a study of CD8 T cells in Susac syndrome. CD8+ and CD4+ T cells from blood underwent TCR beta sequencing. Treatment-naive patients with stable or active relapsing-remitting disease were the multiple sclerosis controls. Random hexamers were used to reverse transcribe about 0.5 to 1 ug of RNA. Amplification of TCR beta CDR3 by immunoSEQ multiplex PCR spanned 54 Vbeta and 13 Jbeta. TCRdb fed the immunoSEQ multiplex PCR reads into MiXCR, producing one record per CDR3 protein. The data hold approximately 300,000 distinct CDR3 sequences, with 89% observed a single time. Sequencing used CD8+ T cells from PBMCs. The source is a human donor with multiple sclerosis.

The CDR3, as DNA: TGTGCCAGCAGTTCAGTCCCGGGACAGGGAGCCGGGGAGCTGTTTTTT. Encoded protein: CASSSVPGQGAGELFF. This rearrangement joins TRBV28 to TRBJ2-2, with 9 positions matching TRBD1. The germline CDR1 and CDR2 sequences are MDHEN and SYDVKM. The CDR3 extends over 16 amino acids. With V trimmed by 4 bases and J by 6 bases, 9 bases remained unmatched.